What follows are 3 T cell receptor beta chains derived from one specimen sequenced in a study of blood T cell repertoires in COVID-19. Using immunoSEQ multiplex PCR, the repertoire was profiled, and TCRdb retains in-frame clones only, with some absent. The sample shows some 320,000 clones, approximately 85% of them seen only once. Sequencing was performed on peripheral blood. These TCRs come from a human donor in a cohort sampled during active COVID-19.

The chain couples TRBV7-3 to TRBJ2-3; a weak D match, TRBD1 (5 bases). The germline V and J ends were trimmed by 3 bases and 3 bases, with 7 bases remaining between them. Germline V CDR1 and CDR2: SGHTA, FQGTGA. The CDR3 sequence is 13 residues long. CDR3 protein: CASSFQGTDTQYF. The CDR3 coding sequence is TGTGCCAGCAGCTTCCAGGGTACAGATACGCAGTATTTT.

The gene calls are TRBV9 and TRBJ1-4; 9 bases fit TRBD1. Germline CDR1 is SGDLS and CDR2 is YYNGEE. CDR3 length equals 16 residues. V was pared by 0 bases and J by 6 bases, with 6 bases of the junction left unmatched. CDR3 DNA sequence: TGTGCCAGCAGCGTAGGGGCCACAGGGGGCGATGAAAAACTGTTTTTT. It codes for CASSVGATGGDEKLFF.

The V gene is TRBV10-3, the J gene TRBJ2-7; D is uncertain. Germline CDR1 and CDR2: ENHRY and SYGVKD. This CDR3 region has 16 residues. Deletions cut 4 bases from V and 0 bases from J, with 16 bases between. Here the CDR3 DNA reads TGTGCCATCAGTGCCAGACTCTCGTTAAGCTCCTACGAGCAGTACTTC. Translating gives CAISARLSLSSYEQYF.